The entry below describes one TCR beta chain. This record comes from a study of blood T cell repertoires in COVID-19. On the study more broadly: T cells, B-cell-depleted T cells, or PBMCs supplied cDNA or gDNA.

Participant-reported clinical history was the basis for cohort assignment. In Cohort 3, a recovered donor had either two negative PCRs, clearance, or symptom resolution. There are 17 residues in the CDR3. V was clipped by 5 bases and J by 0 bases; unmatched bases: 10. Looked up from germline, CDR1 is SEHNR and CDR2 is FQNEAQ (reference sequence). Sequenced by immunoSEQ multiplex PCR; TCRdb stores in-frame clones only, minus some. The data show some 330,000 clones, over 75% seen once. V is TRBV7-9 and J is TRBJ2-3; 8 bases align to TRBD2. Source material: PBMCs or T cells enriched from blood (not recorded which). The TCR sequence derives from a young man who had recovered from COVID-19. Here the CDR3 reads CASSTRAGGGSTDTQYF. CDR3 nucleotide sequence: TGTGCCAGCAGCACCCGAGCCGGGGGGGGAAGCACAGATACGCAGTATTTT.